This T cell receptor beta chain was identified in a study of shared clonotypes between healthy human individuals. On the study more broadly: Three plates were used per donor for CD4 naive, three for CD4 memory, two for CD8 naive and one for CD8 memory.

This CDR3 has 14 amino acids. Germline V gene data show CDR1 as SGHRS and CDR2 as YFSETQ. V was cut by 8 bases and J by 8 bases, with 22 bases left in between. As concerns this clone: The antigen remains unidentified.

Evenly divided among several immunoSEQ plates was the genomic DNA of each subset. The protocol was immunoSEQ multiplex PCR, while the TCRdb copy is restricted to in-frame clones and leaves out a portion. This sample carries more than 900,000 clones, around 82% of them seen once, and the ten largest clones take around 0.61%. The study's findings and limits: Genetic and exposure-history diversity was limited by the small donor number.

This receptor was obtained from a man younger than 35 in good health. Some clones in this sample may be carry-over from other donors' samples. The V and J genes are TRBV5-1 and TRBJ1-2; D might be TRBD1 (5 bases). The sequenced sample was memory CD4+ T cells from PBMCs. The subset was: CD45RA-negative fraction. In DNA, the CDR3 is TGCGCCAGGAGCCGGGACCCAAAATTTATGGGCTACACCTTC. Translated, it gives CARSRDPKFMGYTF.